The rows below give T cell receptor beta chains drawn from one sample of a study of STAT5B mutations in CD4+ large granular lymphocyte leukemia. Measured with immunoSEQ multiplex PCR; TCRdb has only the in-frame clones, and not every one. The sample lists around 8,100 clones, roughly 80% occurring once. The sequencing input was PBMCs. Receptor source: a woman in her sixties with CD4+ T-cell large granular lymphocyte leukemia. CDR3s include the opening cysteine and the closing phenylalanine or tryptophan. The order of the fields is J gene, D gene, clone size, V gene, CDR3 DNA, CDR3 protein. The D gene is left open where the match is weak. Part of the rows lack a size; the others show once, few, many or a class for expanded clones.

J: TRBJ1-1; D: -; size: -; V: TRBV7-2; DNA: TGTGCCAGCAGCTTGGCCGGGCAGAGGGCTTTCTTT; CDR3: CASSLAGQRAFF
J: TRBJ2-7; D: -; size: -; V: TRBV21-1; DNA: TGTGCCAGCAGCGCTTGGTTAAAGGAAATGGGAGCGGGATACTTC; CDR3: CASSAWLKEMGAGYF
J: TRBJ2-1; D: TRBD2; size: -; V: TRBV7-2; DNA: TGTGCCAGCAGCTTATGGCGGGAGAGTCTGTTCTTC; CDR3: CASSLWRESLFF
J: TRBJ1-2; D: -; size: once; V: TRBV30; DNA: TGTGCCTGGAGTGTTAGTTTCGCCAATGGCTACACCTTC; CDR3: CAWSVSFANGYTF
J: TRBJ2-7; D: TRBD2; size: -; V: TRBV7-2; DNA: TGTGCCAGCAGCGGCATCGGACTAGCGGGGGGGTACGAGCAGTACTTC; CDR3: CASSGIGLAGGYEQYF
J: TRBJ1-5; D: TRBD1; size: few; V: TRBV2; DNA: TGTGCCAGCAGTGAAGAGGGGACAGGGGTTCAGCCCCAGCATTTT; CDR3: CASSEEGTGVQPQHF
J: TRBJ1-5; D: -; size: -; V: TRBV14; DNA: TGTGCCAGCAGCCAAGATGGGGGGAGCAATCAGCCCCAGCATTTT; CDR3: CASSQDGGSNQPQHF
J: TRBJ2-2; D: TRBD1; size: -; V: TRBV10-3; DNA: TGTGCCATCAAGGGGGGGACAGGGCTCACCGGGGAGCTGTTTTTT; CDR3: CAIKGGTGLTGELFF
J: TRBJ2-1; D: TRBD1; size: -; V: TRBV10-3; DNA: TGTGCCATCAGAACCCCGACAGGGAAGTCCTACAATGAGCAGTTCTTC; CDR3: CAIRTPTGKSYNEQFF
J: TRBJ2-7; D: TRBD2; size: -; V: TRBV28; DNA: TGTGCCAGCAGTTTGGGGGAAGCGGGAGGATCGATTTACGAGCAGTACTTC; CDR3: CASSLGEAGGSIYEQYF
J: TRBJ1-6; D: -; size: -; V: TRBV7-9; DNA: TGTGCCAGCAGCCCCCCAGGGCCAGGGACCATCCACTTT; CDR3: CASSPPGPGTIHF
J: TRBJ1-1; D: -; size: -; V: TRBV2; DNA: TGTGCCAGCAGTGAAGCGCTTTGGACAATGAACACTGAAGCTTTCTTT; CDR3: CASSEALWTMNTEAFF
J: TRBJ1-1; D: -; size: -; V: TRBV27; DNA: TGTGCCAGCAGTTTATCTCGGGGGGGGAACACTGAAGCTTTCTTT; CDR3: CASSLSRGGNTEAFF
J: TRBJ2-5; D: TRBD2; size: -; V: TRBV19; DNA: TGTGCCAGTAGTGTCCTAGCGGGAGGGCCCCCCGAAGAGACCCAGTACTTC; CDR3: CASSVLAGGPPEETQYF
J: TRBJ1-1; D: -; size: -; V: TRBV27; DNA: TGTGCCAGCAGTTGGAGGGGAGTCACTGAAGCTTTCTTT; CDR3: CASSWRGVTEAFF
J: TRBJ2-7; D: -; size: -; V: TRBV5-5; DNA: TGTGCCAGCAGCTCCCCGGGTAGGGGCGAGCAGTACTTC; CDR3: CASSSPGRGEQYF
J: TRBJ1-4; D: TRBD1; size: -; V: TRBV28; DNA: TGTGCCAGCAGTGTCCCGGGACAGGGCAATGAAAAACTGTTTTTT; CDR3: CASSVPGQGNEKLFF
J: TRBJ1-5; D: -; size: -; V: TRBV10-2; DNA: TGCGCCAGCAGTGAGTGGGGGGAACAGCCCCAGCATTTT; CDR3: CASSEWGEQPQHF
J: TRBJ1-3; D: -; size: -; V: TRBV6-5; DNA: TGTGCCAGCAGTTCCAGGGATACTGGAAACACCATATATTTT; CDR3: CASSSRDTGNTIYF
J: TRBJ1-2; D: TRBD1; size: -; V: TRBV29-1; DNA: TGCAGCGTTGAGAACAGGGGGAAACGTGGCTACACCTTC; CDR3: CSVENRGKRGYTF
J: TRBJ2-7; D: TRBD1; size: once; V: TRBV28; DNA: TGTGCCAGCAGTAGAAGGGGGCAGACCTACGAGCAGTACTTC; CDR3: CASSRRGQTYEQYF
J: TRBJ2-1; D: TRBD2; size: -; V: TRBV27; DNA: TGTGCCAGCTTAGCGGGGAATGAGCAGTTCTTC; CDR3: CASLAGNEQFF
J: TRBJ2-1; D: TRBD2; size: -; V: TRBV19; DNA: TGTGCCAGTAGTAACGAACCTAGCGGGGGGGCGTATGAGCAGTTCTTC; CDR3: CASSNEPSGGAYEQFF
J: TRBJ2-7; D: TRBD2; size: -; V: TRBV2; DNA: TGTGCCAGCAGTGGGGAAGCGGGAGGCCACGAGCAGTACTTC; CDR3: CASSGEAGGHEQYF
J: TRBJ2-2; D: -; size: -; V: TRBV19; DNA: TGTGCCAGTAGTAAGGGTTCTGGGGAGCTGTTTTTT; CDR3: CASSKGSGELFF
J: TRBJ2-3; D: TRBD2; size: -; V: TRBV5-1; DNA: TGCGCCAGCAGCTTGACCCCCCTTTCGTATAGCGGGGGAGGCACAGATACGCAGTATTTT; CDR3: CASSLTPLSYSGGGTDTQYF
J: TRBJ1-1; D: -; size: -; V: TRBV20-1; DNA: TGCAGTGCTCAGGGGAACACTGAAGCTTTCTTT; CDR3: CSAQGNTEAFF